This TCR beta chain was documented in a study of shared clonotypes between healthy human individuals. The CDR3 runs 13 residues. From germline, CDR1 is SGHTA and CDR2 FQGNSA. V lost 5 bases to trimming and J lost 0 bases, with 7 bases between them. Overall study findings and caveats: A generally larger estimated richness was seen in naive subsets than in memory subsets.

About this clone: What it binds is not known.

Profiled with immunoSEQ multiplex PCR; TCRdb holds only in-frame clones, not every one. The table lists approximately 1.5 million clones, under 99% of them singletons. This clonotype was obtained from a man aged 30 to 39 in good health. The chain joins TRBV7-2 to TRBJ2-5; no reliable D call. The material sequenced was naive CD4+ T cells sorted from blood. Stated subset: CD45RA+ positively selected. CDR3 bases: TGTGCCAGCAGCCTTACCTACCAAGAGACCCAGTACTTC. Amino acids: CASSLTYQETQYF.